This TCR beta chain was profiled in a study of CD4 and CD8 cells across lung adenocarcinoma regions. MiXCR was run by TCRdb on the PCR reads, yielding one entry per CDR3 protein. The repertoire holds more than 6,000 distinct CDR3 sequences, with roughly 54% as singletons. This CDR3 has 15 amino acids. The germline V gene encodes CDR1 MNHNS and CDR2 SASEGT. About this clonotype: A read error may produce the germline difference seen at one junction end.

The patients had localized lung adenocarcinoma, a non-small cell subtype. The gene calls are TRBV6-1 and TRBJ2-3; unclear D gene. Input material: CD8+ T cells from the center of a lung tumor. The origin of this receptor is a male donor with lung adenocarcinoma. The CD4 and CD8 labels of this study may be unreliable. This CDR3 reads CARGEWALLTDTQYF. The CDR3 DNA follows: TGTGCCAGGGGTGAATGGGCCCTCCTCACAGATACGCAGTACTTT.